This passage covers 3 T cell receptor beta chains from one sample sequenced in a study of cytomegalovirus exposure and HLA in healthy donors. This table comes from immunoSEQ multiplex PCR, and its TCRdb copy is limited to in-frame clones, with some not included. The data hold about 130,000 clones, with around nine tenths observed a single time. The sample was PBMCs. The origin of the receptors is a young man in good health and CMV-seronegative.

There are a few counts of this clone. The chain links TRBV6-1 to TRBJ1-6; 7 bases line up with TRBD1. Per the germline V gene, CDR1 is MNHNS and CDR2 is SASEGT. The CDR3 length is 14 residues. J lost 7 bases, V lost 2 bases, and 2 bases had no gene match. The CDR3 DNA reads as TGTGCCAGCAGTGAAAGGGGGCAGAATTCACCCCTCCACTTT. Protein sequence: CASSERGQNSPLHF.

The V gene is TRBV4-3, the J gene TRBJ2-7, with 7 bases fitting TRBD1. The CDR3 has 15 residues. The junction had 8 bases not matched to a gene; V was cut back by 3 bases and J by 3 bases. CDR1 is LGHNA, CDR2 YSLEER, per germline. CDR3 in DNA: TGCGCCAGCAGCCAGGCCCAGGACAGGCTCTACGAGCAGTACTTC. This translates into CASSQAQDRLYEQYF.

This rearrangement joins TRBV7-9 to TRBJ1-1; unclear D gene. The CDR3 has 15 amino acids. CDR1 and CDR2 (germline): SEHNR, FQNEAQ (reference sequence). The ends were cut back, 5 bases at V and 2 bases at J, with 15 bases in the middle. As DNA, the CDR3 is TGTGCCAGCAGCCCCCGCCGTACTGGTAACACTGAAGCTTTCTTT. Translation gives CASSPRRTGNTEAFF.